Shown below are 23 T cell receptor beta chains from a single sample sequenced in a study of cytomegalovirus exposure and HLA in healthy donors. A multiplex PCR was run with 60 Vbeta primers and 13 Jbeta primers. Sequencing used immunoSEQ multiplex PCR; TCRdb keeps in-frame clones, though not all of them. The listing records 65,000 to 90,000 clones. The sample taken for sequencing was PBMCs. These receptors originate from a female donor in good health and CMV-seropositive.

The chain joins TRBV18 to TRBJ2-7, with 10 positions matching TRBD1. The CDR3 loop spans 14 amino acids. Per germline, CDR1 KGHSH and CDR2 LQKENI. Trimming removed 3 bases from V and 4 bases from J; junction bases left unmatched: 3. CDR3 region: CASSPTGGGYEQYF. The CDR3 nucleotides are TGTGCCAGCTCACCGACAGGGGGCGGGTACGAGCAGTACTTC.

The chain couples TRBV7-2 to TRBJ2-1; D remains unclear. The CDR3 runs 11 residues. Trimming pared 9 bases from V and 5 bases from J, leaving 8 bases between. The V gene's germline CDR1 is SGHTA and CDR2 FQGNSA. The CDR3 loop is CASKQDNEQFF. In nucleotides, the CDR3 is TGTGCCAGTAAGCAAGACAATGAGCAGTTCTTC.

On this clone itself: Other nucleotide sequences from this sample produce the same CDR3. The rearrangement links TRBV18 to TRBJ1-1; D gene uncertain. Deletions cut 2 bases from V and 0 bases from J, with 13 bases between. Germline V gene lookup returns CDR1 KGHSH and CDR2 LQKENI. The CDR3 has 16 amino acids. Here the CDR3 DNA reads TGTGCCAGCTCACCAGGGCTCACACTTATGAACACTGAAGCTTTCTTT. Its translation: CASSPGLTLMNTEAFF.

This chain links TRBV6-6 with TRBJ1-1, with D perhaps matching TRBD1 (6 bases). Germline lookup yields CDR1 MNHNY and CDR2 SVGAGI (reference sequence). The V end was cut by 2 bases, the J end by 0 bases, with 13 bases between. The CDR3 runs to 16 residues. As DNA, the CDR3 is TGTGCCAGCAGTTACCCCACCGGACAGTTGAACACTGAAGCTTTCTTT. Translation gives CASSYPTGQLNTEAFF.

This rearrangement joins TRBV7-2 to TRBJ1-2; the D gene is possibly TRBD1 (5 bases). CDR3 length: 15 amino acids. CDR1 SGHTA and CDR2 FQGNSA come from the germline V gene. V was trimmed by 4 bases and J by 4 bases, leaving 16 bases between them. CDR3: CASSSFDGGIYGYTF. Written as DNA, the CDR3 is TGTGCCAGCAGCTCTTTTGACGGGGGGATCTATGGCTACACCTTC.

V gene TRBV4-1 combines with J gene TRBJ2-2; perhaps TRBD2 as D (6 bases). This CDR3 comprises 17 residues. CDR1 and CDR2 from the germline V gene are MGHRA and YSYEKL. V was clipped by 0 bases and J by 0 bases, with 11 bases between them. The CDR3 bases are TGCGCCAGCAGCCAAGATTACGGCGGGGCGAACACCGGGGAGCTGTTTTTT. Its translation: CASSQDYGGANTGELFF.

This chain links TRBV7-9 with TRBJ2-1; 10 bases are a match to TRBD1. The germline CDR1 and CDR2 sequences are SEHNR and FQNEAQ (reference sequence). The CDR3 has 15 amino acids. Trimming at V came to 4 bases and at J to 8 bases, leaving 8 bases not matched to a gene. CDR3 loop: CASSSGTGDSDEQFF. The CDR3 nucleotides are TGTGCCAGCAGCTCCGGGACAGGGGATAGCGATGAGCAGTTCTTC.

The chain links TRBV28 to TRBJ1-5; 7 positions match TRBD1. Trimming at V came to 6 bases and at J to 4 bases, leaving 3 bases not matched to a gene. This CDR3 region has 13 residues. The germline V gene has CDR1 MDHEN and CDR2 SYDVKM. In DNA form, the CDR3 reads TGTGCCAGCAGGAAACAGGGGAATCAGCCCCAGCATTTT. It yields the protein CASRKQGNQPQHF. The full variable domain, with the rest looked up from reference TRBV28 and TRBJ1-5, is DVKVTQSSRYLVKRTGEKVFLECVQDMDHENMFWYRQDPGLGLRLIYFSYDVKMKEKGDIPEGYSVSREKKERFSLILESASTNQTSMYLCASRKQGNQPQHFGDGTRLSIL.

V is TRBV2 and J is TRBJ2-3; 7 bases are shared with TRBD1. The CDR3 is 11 residues long. V lost 9 bases, J lost 9 bases, and 6 bases stayed unmatched. Per the germline V gene, CDR1 is SNHLY and CDR2 is FYNNEI. The CDR3: CASDRQGTQYF. The CDR3, as DNA: TGTGCCAGTGATAGACAGGGAACGCAGTATTTT.

The chain uses TRBV18 and TRBJ1-6; tentatively, D is TRBD1 (5 bases). Germline CDR1 KGHSH, CDR2 LQKENI. The CDR3 runs to 17 residues. V lost 1 base and J lost 11, with 21 bases in between. The CDR3 loop reads CASSPQTPRQGGTPLHF. In DNA, the CDR3 is TGTGCCAGCTCACCACAAACCCCTCGGCAGGGTGGCACACCCCTCCACTTT.

The rearrangement joins TRBV4-2 to TRBJ2-2; 8 bases fit TRBD1. Germline lookup yields CDR1 LGHNA and CDR2 YNFKEQ. The CDR3 contains 15 residues. J lost 7 bases, V lost 0 bases, and 4 bases had no gene match. CDR3: CASSQEPGGFGELFF. The DNA of the CDR3 is TGTGCCAGCAGCCAAGAGCCAGGGGGCTTCGGGGAGCTGTTTTTT.

V usage is TRBV6-5 and J usage is TRBJ1-2; no reliable D call. V was trimmed by 10 bases and J by 4 bases, leaving 19 bases between them. The CDR3 is made up of 14 amino acids. Germline CDR1 MNHEY, CDR2 SVGAGI. The DNA of the CDR3 is TGTGCCACATATCGCCTTGACAACCGCTATGGCTACACCTTC. Its protein product is CATYRLDNRYGYTF.

This chain uses TRBV6-5 with TRBJ1-3, with a possible D match to TRBD1 (6 bases). Per the germline V gene, CDR1 is MNHEY and CDR2 is SVGAGI. Trimming removed 4 bases from V and 0 bases from J, with 13 bases in between. This CDR3 region has 16 residues. CDR3 amino acids: CASSSTGASSGNTIYF. The CDR3 region has the DNA TGTGCCAGCAGTTCGACAGGTGCTAGCTCTGGAAACACCATATATTTT.

V and J are TRBV7-9 and TRBJ2-1; the D gene is possibly TRBD2 (6 bases). Germline values: CDR1 SEHNR, CDR2 FQNEAQ (reference sequence). This CDR3 comprises 13 residues. V was cut by 5 bases and J by 9 bases, with 14 bases left in between. CDR3 in amino acids: CASSASERGEQFF. The CDR3 nucleotides are TGTGCCAGCAGCGCTAGCGAACGGGGTGAGCAGTTCTTC.

CDR3 residues: CASSLAPGAAYEQYF. The CDR3 region has the DNA TGCGCCAGCAGCTTGGCCCCAGGGGCCGCCTACGAGCAGTACTTC. The genes are TRBV5-1 and TRBJ2-7; possibly TRBD1 for D (6 bases). CDR3 length: 15 amino acids. Per the germline V gene, CDR1 is SGHRS and CDR2 is YFSETQ. V was pared by 0 bases and J by 2 bases, with 12 bases between. The full variable domain, rest sourced from reference TRBV5-1 and TRBJ2-7, is KAGVTQTPRYLIKTRGQQVTLSCSPISGHRSVSWYQQTPGQGLQFLFEYFSETQRNKGNFPGRFSGRQFSNSRSEMNVSTLELGDSALYLCASSLAPGAAYEQYFGPGTRLTVT.

This chain uses TRBV9 with TRBJ2-3; perhaps TRBD2 as D (6 bases). The CDR3 is 15 residues long. Between the trimmed V and J ends, which lost 3 bases and 2 bases, there was a span of 13 bases. The germline V gene encodes CDR1 SGDLS and CDR2 YYNGEE. The CDR3 spells CASSGTLANTDTQYF. CDR3 in DNA: TGTGCCAGCAGCGGGACCCTAGCGAACACAGATACGCAGTATTTT.

The chain carries TRBV19 and TRBJ1-1, with 7 positions matching TRBD1. The germline V gene encodes CDR1 LNHDA and CDR2 SQIVND (reference sequence). The CDR3 has 16 amino acids. V dropped 6 bases and J dropped 0; count of bases not matched to a gene: 10. The CDR3 region is CASSSGQRYMNTEAFF. The CDR3 DNA reads as TGTGCCAGTAGCTCGGGACAGCGTTACATGAACACTGAAGCTTTCTTT.

The V and J genes are TRBV7-6 and TRBJ2-2, with 8 nucleotides matching TRBD2. CDR3 length: 16 residues. The germline V gene has CDR1 SGHVS and CDR2 FNYEAQ. J gave up 5 bases and V 7 bases, and 12 bases lay outside the gene matches. CDR3 region: CASTNEGSGNTGELFF. In DNA, the CDR3 is TGTGCCAGCACCAACGAGGGTAGCGGGAATACCGGGGAGCTGTTTTTT. Drawing the rest from reference TRBV7-6 and TRBJ2-2, the complete variable domain is GAGVSQSPRYKVTKRGQDVALRCDPISGHVSLYWYRQALGQGPEFLTYFNYEAQQDKSGLPNDRFSAERPEGSISTLTIQRTEQRDSAMYRCASTNEGSGNTGELFFGEGSRLTVL.

The chain employs TRBV18 and TRBJ2-6, with 7 positions matching TRBD1. This CDR3 contains 15 residues. Germline assignment: CDR1 KGHSH and CDR2 LQKENI. V dropped 0 bases and J dropped 4; count of bases not matched to a gene: 0. The CDR3 DNA follows: TGTGCCAGCTCACCACCGGGACAGGGGGCCAACGTCCTGACTTTC. Protein sequence: CASSPPGQGANVLTF.

The genes are TRBV7-2 and TRBJ2-7; the match to TRBD2 covers 8 bases. The V and J ends lost 4 bases and 2 bases, in that order; junction bases with no gene match: 4. Germline V lookup: CDR1 SGHTA, CDR2 FQGNSA. The CDR3 sequence is 14 residues long. CDR3 DNA sequence: TGTGCCAGCAGCTCGGGACTAGTAACCTACGAGCAGTACTTC. It translates to CASSSGLVTYEQYF.

The J gene is TRBJ2-7, the V gene TRBV28, with 9 positions matching TRBD1. CDR3 size: 15 residues. Germline CDR1 and CDR2: MDHEN and SYDVKM. V was clipped by 7 bases and J by 5 bases; unmatched bases: 12. CDR3 residues: CASIRTGTGTHEQYF. DNA for the CDR3: TGTGCCAGCATTAGAACCGGGACAGGGACTCACGAGCAGTACTTC.

This chain joins TRBV28 and TRBJ1-5; the match to TRBD1 covers 8 bases. CDR1 is MDHEN, CDR2 SYDVKM, per germline. V was clipped by 8 bases and J by 5 bases; unmatched bases: 5. The CDR3 covers 13 residues. The CDR3 nucleotides read TGTGCCAGCGGACAGGGACAGGATCAGCCCCAGCATTTT. Encoded protein: CASGQGQDQPQHF.

The rearrangement uses TRBV10-3 and TRBJ2-5; a weak D match, TRBD2 (5 bases). Trimming left V 2 bases short and J 1 base short, with 14 bases between. The germline CDR1 and CDR2 sequences are ENHRY and SYGVKD. The length of the CDR3 is 16 residues. The CDR3 sequence: CAISEEAVGVQETQYF. In nucleotides, the CDR3 is TGTGCCATCAGTGAGGAAGCGGTTGGAGTCCAAGAGACCCAGTACTTC.